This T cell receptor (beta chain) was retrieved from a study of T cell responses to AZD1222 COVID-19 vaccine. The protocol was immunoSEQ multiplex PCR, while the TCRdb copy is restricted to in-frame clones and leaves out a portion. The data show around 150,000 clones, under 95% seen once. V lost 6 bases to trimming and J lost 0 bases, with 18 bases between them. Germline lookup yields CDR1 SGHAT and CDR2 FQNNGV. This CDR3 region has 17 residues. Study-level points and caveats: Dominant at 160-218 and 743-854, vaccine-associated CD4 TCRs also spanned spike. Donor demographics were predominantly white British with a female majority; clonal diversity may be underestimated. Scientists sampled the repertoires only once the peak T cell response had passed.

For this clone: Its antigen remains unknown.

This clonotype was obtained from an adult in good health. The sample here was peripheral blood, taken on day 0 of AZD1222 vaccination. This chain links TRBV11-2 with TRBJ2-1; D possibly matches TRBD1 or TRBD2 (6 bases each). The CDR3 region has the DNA TGTGCCAGCAGTTTCCCAGGGGACGGGGGCTCCTACAATGAGCAGTTCTTC. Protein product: CASSFPGDGGSYNEQFF. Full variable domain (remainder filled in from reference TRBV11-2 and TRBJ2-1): EAGVAQSPRYKIIEKRQSVAFWCNPISGHATLYWYQQILGQGPKLLIQFQNNGVVDDSQLPKDRFSAERLKGVDSTLKIQPAKLEDSAVYLCASSFPGDGGSYNEQFFGPGTRLTVL.